This T cell receptor (beta chain) was obtained from a study of T cell responses to AZD1222 COVID-19 vaccine. The study's findings and limits: Across spike, vaccine-associated CD4 TCRs were found, dominant at 160-218 and 743-854. A mostly white British donor set with more females was recruited, and clonal diversity was possibly underestimated. At baseline, seropositivity was found in only a handful of AZD1222 recipients.

The repertoire was sequenced with immunoSEQ multiplex PCR; TCRdb's copy has only in-frame clones and lacks some. The table includes around 75,000 clones, 88% detected once. A word on this clone: The antigen is not known. At the DNA level, this CDR3 is encoded by other sequences in the same sample as well.

Trimming shortened V by 2 bases and J by 1 base, and 12 bases separated the two germline ends. The CDR3 is 15 residues long. The V gene's germline CDR1 is MNHEY and CDR2 SVGAGI. The rearrangement joins TRBV6-5 to TRBJ2-7, with D perhaps being TRBD1 or TRBD2 (7 bases each). Sequenced here: peripheral blood, sampled 28 days after the second dose of the MenACWY control vaccine. This TCR derives from an adult who received the MenACWY meningococcal vaccine as a control. The CDR3, as DNA: TGTGCCAGCAGTTACGGGCAGGGGGGGTCCTACGAGCAGTACTTC. Its translation: CASSYGQGGSYEQYF.